These T cell receptor beta chains were read from a single sample in a study of PD-1 blockade in classical Hodgkin lymphoma. Libraries were prepared by immunoSEQ multiplex PCR; TCRdb keeps only in-frame clonotypes and omits some of them. The sample records approximately 28,000 clones, 70% to 85% being singletons. The specimen was CD4+ T cells from blood, collected before the fourth cycle of nivolumab. The receptors stem from a human donor with classical Hodgkin lymphoma. CDR3s include the opening cysteine and the closing phenylalanine or tryptophan. The D gene is left open where the match is weak. Size is stated for part of the rows, as once, few or many counts, or as a class when the clone is expanded.

J gene: TRBJ2-1
V gene: TRBV7-9
clone size: .
D gene: .
CDR3 protein: CASSLGHETYNEQFF
CDR3 DNA: TGTGCCAGCAGCTTAGGTCACGAGACCTACAATGAGCAGTTCTTC

J gene: TRBJ1-3
V gene: TRBV5-1
clone size: .
D gene: .
CDR3 protein: CASRRLGSVSGNTIYF
CDR3 DNA: TGCGCCAGCAGACGCCTCGGGAGCGTATCTGGAAACACCATATATTTT

J gene: TRBJ1-1
V gene: TRBV27
clone size: .
D gene: .
CDR3 protein: CASSFIGWGREREAFF
CDR3 DNA: TGTGCCAGCAGTTTCATAGGCTGGGGGCGAGAACGGGAAGCTTTCTTT

J gene: TRBJ2-5
V gene: TRBV5-1
clone size: .
D gene: .
CDR3 protein: CASSLPGTLQETQYF
CDR3 DNA: TGCGCCAGCAGCTTGCCTGGGACACTGCAAGAGACCCAGTACTTC

J gene: TRBJ2-7
V gene: TRBV10-3
clone size: few
D gene: .
CDR3 protein: CAISESNEQYF
CDR3 DNA: TGTGCCATCAGTGAGTCCAACGAGCAGTACTTC

J gene: TRBJ1-4
V gene: TRBV10-3
clone size: .
D gene: .
CDR3 protein: CAIQFATNEKLFF
CDR3 DNA: TGTGCCATACAATTTGCAACTAATGAAAAACTGTTTTTT

J gene: TRBJ2-2
V gene: TRBV19
clone size: .
D gene: .
CDR3 protein: CASNPGRRGASGELFF
CDR3 DNA: TGTGCCAGTAACCCGGGTCGGAGGGGGGCTTCCGGGGAGCTGTTTTTT

J gene: TRBJ1-2
V gene: TRBV28
clone size: .
D gene: TRBD1
CDR3 protein: CASSRPTGAGANYGYTF
CDR3 DNA: TGTGCCAGCAGTCGACCGACAGGGGCGGGGGCTAACTATGGCTACACCTTC

J gene: TRBJ1-4
V gene: TRBV5-1
clone size: .
D gene: .
CDR3 protein: CASSLVGDSNEKLFF
CDR3 DNA: TGCGCCAGCAGCTTGGTTGGTGACAGTAATGAAAAACTGTTTTTT

J gene: TRBJ1-4
V gene: TRBV14
clone size: .
D gene: .
CDR3 protein: CASSPLGAPNEKLFF
CDR3 DNA: TGTGCCAGCAGCCCCCTAGGGGCCCCAAATGAAAAACTGTTTTTT

J gene: TRBJ1-5
V gene: TRBV15
clone size: .
D gene: .
CDR3 protein: CATSRSGGAWDQPQHF
CDR3 DNA: TGTGCCACCAGCAGAAGTGGAGGGGCATGGGATCAGCCCCAGCATTTT

J gene: TRBJ2-1
V gene: TRBV9
clone size: .
D gene: .
CDR3 protein: CASSVGRGTYNEQFF
CDR3 DNA: TGTGCCAGCAGCGTAGGGAGGGGAACCTACAATGAGCAGTTCTTC

J gene: TRBJ1-4
V gene: TRBV15
clone size: .
D gene: TRBD1
CDR3 protein: CATSRETGLNEKLFF
CDR3 DNA: TGTGCCACCAGCAGAGAGACAGGGTTGAATGAAAAACTGTTTTTT

J gene: TRBJ1-2
V gene: TRBV5-1
clone size: .
D gene: TRBD1
CDR3 protein: CASSSQGAGYGYTF
CDR3 DNA: TGCGCCAGCAGCTCCCAGGGGGCAGGTTATGGCTACACCTTC

J gene: TRBJ1-5
V gene: TRBV19
clone size: .
D gene: TRBD1
CDR3 protein: CASSDRGLGTGFEGNQPQHF
CDR3 DNA: TGTGCCAGTAGTGATAGGGGTTTAGGGACAGGCTTCGAGGGCAATCAGCCCCAGCATTTT

J gene: TRBJ2-7
V gene: TRBV7-8
clone size: few
D gene: TRBD1
CDR3 protein: CASGGQTYEQYF
CDR3 DNA: TGTGCCAGCGGGGGACAGACCTACGAGCAGTACTTC

J gene: TRBJ1-5
V gene: TRBV2
clone size: once
D gene: .
CDR3 protein: CASSVFGGGDNQPQHF
CDR3 DNA: TGTGCCAGCAGTGTGTTTGGAGGTGGGGACAATCAGCCCCAGCATTTT

J gene: TRBJ2-2
V gene: TRBV25-1
clone size: .
D gene: TRBD1
CDR3 protein: CASSDPGTAKTGELFF
CDR3 DNA: TGTGCCAGCAGTGACCCCGGGACAGCTAAGACCGGGGAGCTGTTTTTT

J gene: TRBJ2-2
V gene: TRBV28
clone size: .
D gene: .
CDR3 protein: CASRDPQGELFF
CDR3 DNA: TGTGCCAGCAGAGACCCCCAGGGGGAGCTGTTTTTT

J gene: TRBJ2-3
V gene: TRBV18
clone size: .
D gene: TRBD1
CDR3 protein: CASSPGQSDTQYF
CDR3 DNA: TGTGCCAGCTCACCGGGACAGTCGGATACGCAGTATTTT

J gene: TRBJ2-2
V gene: TRBV5-4
clone size: .
D gene: TRBD2
CDR3 protein: CASSLIGRRTGELFF
CDR3 DNA: TGTGCCAGCAGCTTGATCGGGAGGAGAACCGGGGAGCTGTTTTTT

J gene: TRBJ1-5
V gene: TRBV19
clone size: few
D gene: .
CDR3 protein: CASSRGSDYQPQHF
CDR3 DNA: TGTGCCAGTAGTAGAGGCTCCGACTATCAGCCCCAGCATTTT

J gene: TRBJ1-2
V gene: TRBV4-1
clone size: .
D gene: .
CDR3 protein: CASSQRGNGYTF
CDR3 DNA: TGCGCCAGCAGCCAAAGGGGAAATGGCTACACCTTC

J gene: TRBJ2-3
V gene: TRBV27
clone size: .
D gene: .
CDR3 protein: CATARGPPDTQYF
CDR3 DNA: TGTGCCACAGCGAGAGGCCCTCCAGATACGCAGTATTTT

J gene: TRBJ2-7
V gene: TRBV6-1
clone size: .
D gene: .
CDR3 protein: CASTHQGDEQYF
CDR3 DNA: TGTGCCAGCACTCACCAGGGCGACGAGCAGTACTTC

J gene: TRBJ2-1
V gene: TRBV11-2
clone size: once
D gene: .
CDR3 protein: CASSLGYNNEQFF
CDR3 DNA: TGTGCCAGCAGCTTAGGGTACAACAATGAGCAGTTCTTC

J gene: TRBJ1-2
V gene: TRBV6-6
clone size: .
D gene: .
CDR3 protein: CASSGPITGFYGYTF
CDR3 DNA: TGTGCCAGCAGTGGCCCGATAACAGGGTTCTATGGCTACACCTTC

J gene: TRBJ1-1
V gene: TRBV7-9
clone size: once
D gene: .
CDR3 protein: CASSVRQLNTEAFF
CDR3 DNA: TGTGCCAGCAGCGTAAGACAGCTCAACACTGAAGCTTTCTTT

J gene: TRBJ1-4
V gene: TRBV19
clone size: .
D gene: .
CDR3 protein: CASSMASRNATNEKLFF
CDR3 DNA: TGTGCCAGTAGTATGGCTAGCAGGAATGCAACTAATGAAAAACTGTTTTTT

J gene: TRBJ2-7
V gene: TRBV7-9
clone size: .
D gene: TRBD1
CDR3 protein: CASSPGQGIRWEQYF
CDR3 DNA: TGTGCCAGCAGCCCCGGACAGGGGATCCGTTGGGAGCAGTACTTC

J gene: TRBJ1-2
V gene: TRBV7-9
clone size: few
D gene: .
CDR3 protein: CASSLSRDIYGYTF
CDR3 DNA: TGTGCCAGCAGCTTAAGCCGGGACATCTATGGCTACACCTTC

J gene: TRBJ1-5
V gene: TRBV2
clone size: .
D gene: .
CDR3 protein: CASSEYGQGTFNQPQHF
CDR3 DNA: TGTGCCAGCAGTGAATATGGCCAGGGGACCTTCAATCAGCCCCAGCATTTT

J gene: TRBJ1-5
V gene: TRBV2
clone size: .
D gene: .
CDR3 protein: CASIGGDNQPQHF
CDR3 DNA: TGTGCCAGCATCGGGGGGGACAATCAGCCCCAGCATTTT

J gene: TRBJ2-7
V gene: TRBV10-3
clone size: .
D gene: TRBD1
CDR3 protein: CAIRGGQGDEQYF
CDR3 DNA: TGTGCCATCCGTGGCGGACAGGGCGACGAGCAGTACTTC

J gene: TRBJ2-7
V gene: TRBV12-5
clone size: .
D gene: .
CDR3 protein: CASGNRDKYEQYF
CDR3 DNA: TGTGCTAGTGGTAACCGGGACAAGTACGAGCAGTACTTC

J gene: TRBJ1-6
V gene: TRBV6-5
clone size: .
D gene: TRBD1
CDR3 protein: CASSRQGYNSPLHF
CDR3 DNA: TGTGCCAGCAGTCGACAGGGCTATAATTCACCCCTCCACTTT

J gene: TRBJ2-1
V gene: TRBV7-3
clone size: .
D gene: TRBD2
CDR3 protein: CASSLASGGSYNEQFF
CDR3 DNA: TGTGCCAGCAGCTTAGCTAGCGGGGGATCCTACAATGAGCAGTTCTTC

J gene: TRBJ2-3
V gene: TRBV7-3
clone size: .
D gene: .
CDR3 protein: CASSLGALTDTQYF
CDR3 DNA: TGTGCCAGCAGCTTGGGGGCCCTCACAGATACGCAGTATTTT

J gene: TRBJ1-5
V gene: TRBV2
clone size: .
D gene: TRBD1
CDR3 protein: CASRDRNMGNQPQHF
CDR3 DNA: TGTGCCAGCAGGGACAGGAACATGGGCAATCAGCCCCAGCATTTT

J gene: TRBJ2-1
V gene: TRBV7-9
clone size: .
D gene: .
CDR3 protein: CASSLDRGGEQFF
CDR3 DNA: TGTGCCAGCAGCTTAGATAGAGGGGGTGAGCAGTTCTTC

J gene: TRBJ1-2
V gene: TRBV6-5
clone size: .
D gene: TRBD1
CDR3 protein: CASTQGQGGYGYTF
CDR3 DNA: TGTGCCAGCACCCAGGGGCAGGGGGGTTATGGCTACACCTTC